A single sample gave rise to the 11 T cell receptor beta chains below, sequenced in a study of graft-versus-host responses after intestinal transplantation. The antigens of these receptors remain unknown. This table comes from immunoSEQ multiplex PCR, and its TCRdb copy is limited to in-frame clones, with some not included. The table lists tens of thousands of clones, 80% to 90% of them singletons. Here the sequenced sample was unstimulated CD8+ T cells sorted from spleen or lymph node cells, taken before intestinal transplant. These receptors came from a human donor who received an intestinal transplant.

V and J are TRBV5-1 and TRBJ2-7, with a possible D match to TRBD1 (5 bases). The germline CDR1 and CDR2 sequences are SGHRS and YFSETQ. Trimming removed 2 bases from V and 1 base from J, with 10 bases in between. The CDR3 is 14 amino acids. CDR3 bases: TGCGCCAGCAGCTTTCGGCAGGGTTCCTACGAGCAGTACTTC. It translates to CASSFRQGSYEQYF. Variable domain in full (rest from reference TRBV5-1 and TRBJ2-7): KAGVTQTPRYLIKTRGQQVTLSCSPISGHRSVSWYQQTPGQGLQFLFEYFSETQRNKGNFPGRFSGRQFSNSRSEMNVSTLELGDSALYLCASSFRQGSYEQYFGPGTRLTVT.

V gene TRBV27 combines with J gene TRBJ2-7, with D possibly matching TRBD1 (5 bases). Trimming took 2 bases from V and 6 from J, leaving 14 bases between them. CDR3 size: 14 residues. Germline CDR1 is MNHEY and CDR2 is SMNVEV (reference sequence). The CDR3 protein is CASSLSDRRSEQYF. The CDR3 DNA reads TGTGCCAGCAGTTTAAGTGACAGAAGGAGCGAGCAGTACTTC.

The genes are TRBV19 and TRBJ1-5, with 10 bases identical to TRBD1. Germline CDR1 and CDR2: LNHDA and SQIVND (reference sequence). V lost 3 bases, J lost 3 bases, and 5 bases stayed unmatched. CDR3 size: 16 residues. The CDR3 bases are TGTGCCAGTAGTATCAAGGGACAGGGGAACAATCAGCCCCAGCATTTT. Protein product: CASSIKGQGNNQPQHF.

In nucleotides, the CDR3 is TGCGCCAGCAGCTTGGTAGCTTCCTGGAGCTCCTACGAGCAGTACTTC. Encoded protein: CASSLVASWSSYEQYF. J is TRBJ2-5 and V is TRBV5-1; D is unresolved. The J call may be faulty, since TRBJ2-7 better matches the DNA end. Germline values: CDR1 SGHRS, CDR2 YFSETQ. The CDR3 runs 16 residues.

This clone was seen only once. This sequence joins TRBV28 and TRBJ1-1, with 7 nucleotides matching TRBD1. Trimming took 6 bases from V and 9 from J; bases not matched to a gene: 4. The germline V gene has CDR1 MDHEN and CDR2 SYDVKM. The CDR3 covers 11 residues. Here the CDR3 DNA reads TGTGCCAGCAGGGGGACAGCACAAGCTTTCTTT. This codes for CASRGTAQAFF.

The chain joins TRBV10-1 to TRBJ2-7, with D perhaps TRBD2 (5 bases). Trimming left V 3 bases short and J 5 bases short, with 14 bases between. The CDR3 is made up of 14 amino acids. Germline V gives CDR1 WNHNN, CDR2 SYGVQD (reference sequence). CDR3 region: CASSETSGIDEQYF. CDR3 coding DNA: TGCGCCAGCAGTGAAACTAGTGGTATCGACGAGCAGTACTTC.

The gene calls are TRBV2 and TRBJ1-4, with D unresolved. The CDR3 is made up of 18 amino acids. V lost 2 bases and J lost 3, with 19 bases in between. Germline V gene sequence: CDR1 SNHLY, CDR2 FYNNEI. The CDR3 spells CASSEWSATGIANEKLFF. CDR3 nucleotides: TGTGCCAGCAGTGAATGGTCAGCCACGGGTATAGCTAATGAAAAACTGTTTTTT.

The rearrangement joins TRBV9 to TRBJ2-7; TRBD1 agrees at 8 bases. The CDR3 covers 17 residues. Per the germline V gene, CDR1 is SGDLS and CDR2 is YYNGEE. V was clipped by 0 bases and J by 4 bases; unmatched bases: 12. CDR3 sequence: CASSVGPWRTGLYEQYF. The CDR3, as DNA: TGTGCCAGCAGCGTAGGGCCTTGGCGGACAGGGCTGTACGAGCAGTACTTC.

This clone was recorded only once. The chain joins TRBV6-5 to TRBJ1-3; unclear D gene. Looked up from germline, CDR1 is MNHEY and CDR2 is SVGAGI. The CDR3 contains 15 residues. V was clipped by 4 bases and J by 0 bases, with 10 bases between them. CDR3 DNA: TGTGCCAGCAGTTCCACGGTGATCTCTGGAAACACCATATATTTT. Translating gives CASSSTVISGNTIYF.

The chain employs TRBV29-1 and TRBJ2-1; D not certain. This CDR3 is 13 amino acids long. From germline, CDR1 is SQVTM and CDR2 ANQGSEA. V was cut by 2 bases and J by 5 bases, with 10 bases left in between. CDR3 DNA sequence: TGCAGCGTTGAACCTACCCTGGACAATGAGCAGTTCTTC. It yields the protein CSVEPTLDNEQFF.

The chain has TRBV7-9 and TRBJ1-4; D possibly corresponds to TRBD1 (5 bases). With 1 base removed from V and 7 bases from J, the gap between germline ends came to 10 bases. This CDR3 is built from 14 residues. The V gene's germline CDR1 is SEHNR and CDR2 FQNEAQ (reference sequence). The CDR3 nucleotides are TGTGCCAGCAGCTTAGGGGGGGGAGGTGAAAAACTGTTTTTT. Translated: CASSLGGGGEKLFF. Combining the CDR3 with reference TRBV7-9 and TRBJ1-4 gives the whole variable domain DTGVSQNPRHKITKRGQNVTFRCDPISEHNRLYWYRQTLGQGPEFLTYFQNEAQLEKSRLLSDRFSAERPKGSFSTLEIQRTEQGDSAMYLCASSLGGGGEKLFFGSGTQLSVL.